This T cell receptor (beta chain) emerged from a study of OX40 agonist ivuxolimab in advanced cancers. Across the study: An anti-OX40 (CD134) antibody with agonistic activity, ivuxolimab, was administered to patients. The dose of intravenous ivuxolimab that patients received every 2 weeks ranged from 0.01 to 10 mg/kg.

About this clone: What it binds is not known.

Overall study findings and caveats: CD8+ T cells were the subset that, on average, had more expanded clones than CD4+. Researchers did not establish what antigens the expanded peripheral T cells target.

CDR1 is WNHNN and CDR2 is SYGVQD in the germline V gene (reference sequence). Trimming took off 4 bases at V and 1 base at J, with 13 bases between the two ends. This CDR3 is 15 amino acids long. Assay used: immunoSEQ multiplex PCR; TCRdb lists only in-frame clones, some missing. Of about 36,000 clones in the sample, 60% to 80% are singletons; the top ten hold less than 20%. This TCR was sampled from an adult with an advanced solid tumor such as melanoma, head and neck, liver or kidney cancer. V and J are TRBV10-1 and TRBJ1-1; tentatively, D is TRBD1 (5 bases). Sequenced here: CD4+ or CD8+ T cells sorted from blood, sampled in a trial of the OX40 agonist ivuxolimab. CDR3 sequence (DNA): TGCGCCAGCAGTGGGGGACGGGACCGGAACACTGAAGCTTTCTTT. Its translation is CASSGGRDRNTEAFF.